The text below deals with one TCR beta chain. The antigen is undetermined. The sample is drawn from a study of response to subunit inactivated influenza vaccine. From the RT-PCR reads, TCRdb called clonotypes with MiXCR, one entry per CDR3 protein. The sample has over 650,000 distinct CDR3 sequences, about a fifth seen once. Study findings and constraints: Every seasonal influenza vaccination brings in few new T cells, the authors suggested.

Deletions cut 4 bases from V and 4 bases from J, with 24 bases between. Germline values: CDR1 SGHRS, CDR2 YFSETQ. CDR3 size: 17 residues. The gene calls are TRBV5-1 and TRBJ2-7, with a possible D match to TRBD1 (5 bases). The sequenced sample was PBMCs from blood, obtained more than 4 days after vaccination. The TCR comes from a man in his fifties or sixties who received an inactivated influenza vaccine. CDR3 DNA sequence: TGCGCCAGCAGCCCACACCACCAAGACAGCCGACTGTACGAGCAGTACTTC. It translates to CASSPHHQDSRLYEQYF.